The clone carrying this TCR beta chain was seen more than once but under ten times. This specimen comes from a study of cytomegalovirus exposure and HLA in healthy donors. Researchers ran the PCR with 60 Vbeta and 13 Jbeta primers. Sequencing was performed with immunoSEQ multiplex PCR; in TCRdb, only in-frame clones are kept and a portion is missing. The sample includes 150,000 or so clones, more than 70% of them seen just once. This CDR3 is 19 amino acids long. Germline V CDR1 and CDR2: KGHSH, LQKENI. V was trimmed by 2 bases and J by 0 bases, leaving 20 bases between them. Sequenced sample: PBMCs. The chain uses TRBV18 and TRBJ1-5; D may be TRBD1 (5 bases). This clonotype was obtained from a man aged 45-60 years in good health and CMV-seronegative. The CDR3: CASSPSREAAGLSNQPQHF. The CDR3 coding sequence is TGTGCCAGCTCACCATCGCGGGAAGCGGCAGGGCTTAGCAATCAGCCCCAGCATTTT.